Listed here are 26 T cell receptor beta chains from one sample, sequenced in a study of OX40 agonist ivuxolimab in advanced cancers. Libraries were prepared by immunoSEQ multiplex PCR; TCRdb keeps only in-frame clonotypes and omits some of them. The sample contains under 55,000 clones, roughly 82% of which appear only once. Sequencing was performed on CD4+ or CD8+ T cells sorted from blood, taken in a trial of the OX40 agonist ivuxolimab. The receptors were sampled from an adult with an advanced solid tumor such as melanoma, head and neck, liver or kidney cancer.

V gene TRBV7-9 combines with J gene TRBJ2-5; possibly TRBD1 or TRBD2 for D (6 bases each). CDR3 size: 14 residues. V shed 5 bases and J shed 5 bases, with 15 bases lying between them. From germline, CDR1 is SEHNR and CDR2 FQNEAQ (reference sequence). CDR3 nucleotide sequence: TGTGCCAGCAGCCTCCCGAGGGGGGCTGAGACCCAGTACTTC. Translated: CASSLPRGAETQYF.

This clone was seen only once. Here the CDR3 reads CASRVPGVYNQPQHF. The CDR3 DNA sequence: TGTGCCAGCAGGGTCCCAGGGGTATACAATCAGCCCCAGCATTTT. The chain combines TRBV6-1 with TRBJ1-5; maybe TRBD1 (6 bases). V was shortened by 6 bases and J by 3 bases, with 15 bases between the two germline ends. Looked up from germline, CDR1 is MNHNS and CDR2 is SASEGT. The CDR3 length is 15 residues.

V and J are TRBV6-6 and TRBJ1-4; no definite D call. V lost 5 bases to trimming and J lost 5 bases, with 12 bases between them. Germline lookup yields CDR1 MNHNY and CDR2 SVGAGI (reference sequence). The CDR3 runs to 14 residues. The CDR3 DNA sequence: TGTGCCAGCAGTAATAATCGGAGGAATGAAAAACTGTTTTTT. Translated: CASSNNRRNEKLFF.

The V gene is TRBV28, the J gene TRBJ1-1; 8 bases agree with TRBD1. CDR1 and CDR2 from the germline V gene are MDHEN and SYDVKM. The CDR3 length is 14 residues. After removal of 4 bases from V and 4 bases from J, the junction contained 5 bases not matched to a gene. CDR3 residues: CASSYQGAGTEAFF. CDR3 DNA sequence: TGTGCCAGCAGTTACCAGGGGGCAGGCACTGAAGCTTTCTTT.

CDR3 nucleotides: TGTGCCAGTAGCGCTACTAGCGGGAGAGCAGATACGCAGTATTTT. Amino acids: CASSATSGRADTQYF. This rearrangement joins TRBV19 to TRBJ2-3; TRBD2 matches at 11 bases. The CDR3 contains 15 residues. Trimming took 6 bases from V and 4 from J; bases not matched to a gene: 6. Germline V gene data show CDR1 as LNHDA and CDR2 as SQIVND (reference sequence).

This clone was counted a few times. J is TRBJ1-2 and V is TRBV27; D remains ambiguous. Germline CDR1 and CDR2: MNHEY and SMNVEV (reference sequence). The CDR3 has 13 residues. V was pared by 5 bases and J by 5 bases, with 12 bases between. CDR3 coding DNA: TGTGCCAGCAGTCCCGGGTCCTGGTATGGCTACACCTTC. This encodes CASSPGSWYGYTF.

This clone was picked up a small number of times. CDR3 sequence reads: CASSPLAGRTYEQYF. DNA for the CDR3: TGTGCCAGCAGTCCCCTAGCGGGACGAACCTACGAGCAGTACTTC. V and J are TRBV27 and TRBJ2-7; 9 bases fit TRBD2. CDR1 MNHEY and CDR2 SMNVEV come from the germline V gene (reference sequence). This CDR3 spans 15 amino acids. V trimming: 5 bases; J trimming: 2 bases; junction bases outside the gene matches: 7.

This clone has a single count. The chain is built from TRBV4-1 and TRBJ2-1, with D perhaps TRBD2 (6 bases). V dropped 0 bases and J dropped 5 bases, with 17 bases sitting between them. Germline V lookup: CDR1 MGHRA, CDR2 YSYEKL. The CDR3 runs to 17 residues. The CDR3: CASSQDIGTSHDNEQFF. As DNA, the CDR3 is TGCGCCAGCAGCCAAGATATAGGGACTTCACACGACAATGAGCAGTTCTTC.

The V and J genes are TRBV15 and TRBJ2-5; D unclear. This CDR3 contains 12 residues. Trimming pared 3 bases from V and 2 bases from J, leaving 4 bases between. Germline assignment: CDR1 LNHNV and CDR2 YYDKDF (reference sequence). The DNA of the CDR3 is TGTGCCACCAGCAGGGTGCAAGAGACCCAGTACTTC. Its translation is CATSRVQETQYF.

The chain carries TRBV7-9 and TRBJ1-6; no definite D call. Between the trimmed V and J ends, which lost 1 base and 7 bases, there was a span of 8 bases. Germline V gene lookup returns CDR1 SEHNR and CDR2 FQNEAQ (reference sequence). The length of the CDR3 is 14 residues. The CDR3 DNA follows: TGTGCCAGCAGCTTAGAAAGAGCGAATTCACCCCTCCACTTT. Amino acid sequence: CASSLERANSPLHF.

The rearrangement joins TRBV9 to TRBJ2-2; perhaps TRBD1 as D (6 bases). Germline assignment: CDR1 SGDLS and CDR2 YYNGEE. This CDR3 has 16 amino acids. V was shortened by 4 bases and J by 3 bases, with 16 bases between the two germline ends. The CDR3 DNA is TGTGCCAGCAGCCAGCCTACTGGGGGCCACACCGGGGAGCTGTTTTTT. Translated: CASSQPTGGHTGELFF.

The gene calls are TRBV9 and TRBJ2-7, with TRBD2 matching 12 bases. J lost 6 bases, V lost 3 bases, and 4 bases had no gene match. The CDR3 runs to 14 residues. Per germline, CDR1 SGDLS and CDR2 YYNGEE. The chain's CDR3 is CASSGLAGDFEQYF. The CDR3 DNA reads as TGTGCCAGCAGCGGACTAGCGGGAGACTTCGAGCAGTACTTC.

This clone was seen more than once but under ten times. This rearrangement joins TRBV19 to TRBJ2-3; the match to TRBD1 covers 7 bases. Trimming cost V 4 bases and J 2 bases; bases outside gene matches: 9. Germline-derived CDR1 and CDR2 are LNHDA and SQIVND (reference sequence). This CDR3 has 16 residues. CDR3 protein: CASSSMTGMFTDTQYF. The DNA of the CDR3 is TGTGCCAGTAGTAGCATGACAGGGATGTTCACAGATACGCAGTATTTT. The whole variable domain, filled in from reference TRBV19 and TRBJ2-3, reads DGGITQSPKYLFRKEGQNVTLSCEQNLNHDAMYWYRQDPGQGLRLIYYSQIVNDFQKGDIAEGYSVSREKKESFPLTVTSAQKNPTAFYLCASSSMTGMFTDTQYFGPGTRLTVL.

This rearrangement joins TRBV27 to TRBJ2-7; the match to TRBD2 covers 7 bases. Germline CDR1 MNHEY, CDR2 SMNVEV (reference sequence). V trimming: 5 bases; J trimming: 5 bases; junction bases outside the gene matches: 15. The CDR3 runs to 16 residues. For the CDR3, the DNA is TGTGCCAGCAGTCCCGGGTGGGGGGGGAGCGGCGACGAGCAGTACTTC. Residues: CASSPGWGGSGDEQYF.

CDR3 DNA: TGTGCCAGCAGCTTAGACGGGAGTGGGACAGATACGCAGTATTTT. This sequence encodes CASSLDGSGTDTQYF. This rearrangement joins TRBV11-2 to TRBJ2-3, with a weak D call TRBD2 (6 bases). The CDR3 totals 15 residues. V lost 0 bases, J lost 3 bases, and 10 bases lay in between. Germline values: CDR1 SGHAT, CDR2 FQNNGV.

The chain joins TRBV27 to TRBJ2-5; 9 nucleotides agree with TRBD2. Germline CDR1 is MNHEY and CDR2 is SMNVEV (reference sequence). V was pared by 10 bases and J by 3 bases, with 3 bases of the junction left unmatched. This CDR3 spans 12 amino acids. The CDR3, as DNA: TGTGCCACAAAGCGGGGGGAAGAGACCCAGTACTTC. This encodes CATKRGEETQYF.

As concerns this clone: A junction end diverges from the germline sequence, so it may reflect a read error. The chain links TRBV7-7 to TRBJ2-5; tentative D call: TRBD2 (7 bases). Germline V gives CDR1 SSHAT, CDR2 FNYEAQ (reference sequence). CDR3 length equals 15 residues. The CDR3 loop reads CASSDQGGGQETQYF. The CDR3 bases are TGTGCTAGCAGCGACCAGGGAGGGGGCCAAGAGACCCAGTACTTC.

This chain connects TRBV2 to TRBJ1-5; D is unresolved. The CDR3 totals 16 residues. V was pared by 6 bases and J by 1 base, with 16 bases between. Germline V gives CDR1 SNHLY, CDR2 FYNNEI. In DNA form, the CDR3 reads TGTGCCAGCAGGGGCAGGACGGTCAGGAGCAATCAGCCCCAGCATTTT. The encoded protein is CASRGRTVRSNQPQHF.

This clone appeared a single time. V is TRBV14 and J is TRBJ2-7; D ambiguous. The CDR3 totals 11 residues. The ends were cut back, 3 bases at V and 5 bases at J, with 5 bases in the middle. Germline CDR1 is SGHDN and CDR2 is FVKESK. The CDR3 coding sequence is TGTGCCAGCAGCCATACTAACGAGCAGTACTTC. It translates to CASSHTNEQYF.

This clone has only one observation. The V and J genes are TRBV29-1 and TRBJ1-1; 12 nucleotides align to TRBD1. Losses at the gene ends were 7 bases for V and 4 bases for J; bases not matched to a gene: 13. Germline loops: CDR1 SQVTM, CDR2 ANQGSEA. This CDR3 comprises 16 residues. The CDR3 bases are TGCAGCGCGAATCTCCCGGGACAGGGGGCAATCACTGAAGCTTTCTTT. It yields the protein CSANLPGQGAITEAFF.

V is TRBV7-3 and J is TRBJ1-6; tentatively, D is TRBD1 (5 bases). The length of the CDR3 is 15 residues. CDR1 is SGHTA and CDR2 is FQGTGA in the germline V gene. V was clipped by 4 bases and J by 4 bases, with 11 bases between them. In nucleotides, the CDR3 is TGTGCCAGCAGCTCGACCGGGGGTTATAATTCACCCCTCCACTTT. It codes for CASSSTGGYNSPLHF.

The chain is built from TRBV18 and TRBJ1-1; D not resolved. Germline V gives CDR1 KGHSH, CDR2 LQKENI. The CDR3 totals 14 residues. V gave up 3 bases and J gave up 1 base, with 9 bases separating them. In DNA, the CDR3 is TGTGCCAGCTCACCGGCGGCAGCGAACACTGAAGCTTTCTTT. It translates to CASSPAAANTEAFF.

The chain couples TRBV5-1 to TRBJ1-4; D remains unclear. The ends were cut back, 7 bases at V and 0 bases at J, with 16 bases in the middle. Germline V gives CDR1 SGHRS, CDR2 YFSETQ. This CDR3 spans 16 amino acids. In DNA, the CDR3 is TGCGCCAGCCAGAACGGAGGGCTAGCAACTAATGAAAAACTGTTTTTT. It yields the protein CASQNGGLATNEKLFF.

This sequence joins TRBV7-9 and TRBJ2-2; no reliable D call. V gave up 5 bases and J gave up 2 bases, with 15 bases separating them. From germline, CDR1 is SEHNR and CDR2 FQNEAQ (reference sequence). The CDR3 spans 16 residues. The CDR3 bases are TGTGCCAGCAGCGATCGGCCCCAAAGAAACACCGGGGAGCTGTTTTTT. Translating it yields CASSDRPQRNTGELFF.

This clone was counted once. The chain has TRBV30 and TRBJ1-1; D remains ambiguous. The CDR3 is 15 residues long. Trimming left V 2 bases short and J 0 bases short, with 13 bases between. CDR1 is GTSNPN, CDR2 SVGIG, per germline (reference sequence). DNA for the CDR3: TGTGCCTGGAGTACGAGGAGGACCGTGAACACTGAAGCTTTCTTT. As protein: CAWSTRRTVNTEAFF. The full variable domain, completed using reference TRBV30 and TRBJ1-1, is SQTIHQWPATLVQPVGSPLSLECTVEGTSNPNLYWYRQAAGRGLQLLFYSVGIGQISSEVPQNLSASRPQDRQFILSSKKLLLSDSGFYLCAWSTRRTVNTEAFFGQGTRLTVV.

This chain uses TRBV6-6 with TRBJ2-7; the D gene is possibly TRBD2 (6 bases). Per the germline V gene, CDR1 is MNHNY and CDR2 is SVGAGI (reference sequence). There are 11 residues in the CDR3. The V and J ends lost 3 bases and 7 bases respectively, with 7 bases between them. DNA of the CDR3: TGTGCCAGCAGTTATGGGGGGGAGCAGTACTTC. Translating gives CASSYGGEQYF.